These 10 T cell receptor beta chains were all obtained from the same sample, sequenced in a study of a mutant IDH1 vaccine in newly diagnosed glioma. These receptors lack a known antigen. As to time point: week 47, end of study. One vaccine dose held 300 ug of mutant IDH1 20-mer peptide and came with topical imiquimod. TCRdb keeps only in-frame clones here, not all; method: immunoSEQ multiplex PCR. The repertoire has about 23,000 clones, approximately 88% of them found once; the top ten carry over 2.5%. Source: PBMCs, taken from a glioma patient whose treatment included an IDH1 peptide vaccine. Receptors were obtained from a man in his forties with glioma.

The rearrangement links TRBV7-6 to TRBJ2-5; 9 bases fit TRBD1. The CDR3 loop spans 15 amino acids. The trim removed 3 bases at V and 2 bases at J, leaving 4 bases unmatched. Germline V gene data show CDR1 as SGHVS and CDR2 as FNYEAQ. The CDR3 loop reads CASSFVGTGQETQYF. The CDR3 coding sequence is TGTGCCAGCAGCTTTGTCGGGACAGGGCAAGAGACCCAGTACTTC.

This clone was counted a single time. The chain is built from TRBV6-5 and TRBJ1-3, with D possibly matching TRBD1 (6 bases). The CDR3 runs 14 residues. Looked up from germline, CDR1 is MNHEY and CDR2 is SVGAGI. Trimming removed 6 bases at V and 4 bases at J, with 13 bases between. The CDR3 DNA sequence: TGTGCCAGCAGAAGGACAGAAGAAGGAAACACCATATATTTT. Protein: CASRRTEEGNTIYF.

DNA of the CDR3: TGTGCCAGCCTACGGGGGGGCAATGAAAAACTGTTTTTT. Amino acids: CASLRGGNEKLFF. This chain joins TRBV7-9 and TRBJ1-4, with D tentatively TRBD1 (6 bases). V was trimmed by 8 bases and J by 5 bases, leaving 12 bases between them. CDR1 SEHNR and CDR2 FQNEAQ come from the germline V gene (reference sequence). CDR3 size: 13 residues.

The V and J genes are TRBV6-1 and TRBJ2-4; D is uncertain. V lost 8 bases, J lost 3 bases, and 17 bases lay in between. The CDR3 has 15 amino acids. The germline V gene encodes CDR1 MNHNS and CDR2 SASEGT. CDR3: CASASAALGKNIQYF. The CDR3 DNA sequence: TGTGCCAGCGCCTCAGCCGCCTTGGGCAAAAACATTCAGTACTTC.

This chain uses TRBV9 with TRBJ2-1, with D perhaps matching TRBD1 or TRBD2 (5 bases each). The V gene's germline CDR1 is SGDLS and CDR2 YYNGEE. The CDR3 loop spans 16 amino acids. V was cut by 2 bases and J by 6 bases, with 18 bases left in between. This chain's CDR3 is CASSVSLGESGNEQFF. In nucleotides, the CDR3 is TGTGCCAGCAGCGTCAGTCTAGGGGAGTCGGGCAATGAGCAGTTCTTC. The entire variable domain, with the rest obtained from reference TRBV9 and TRBJ2-1, is as follows: DSGVTQTPKHLITATGQRVTLRCSPRSGDLSVYWYQQSLDQGLQFLIQYYNGEERAKGNILERFSAQQFPDLHSELNLSSLELGDSALYFCASSVSLGESGNEQFFGPGTRLTVL.

This clone occurred a few times. CDR3 sequence: CASSLGSGVEKLFF. The DNA for the CDR3 is TGTGCCAGCAGCTTAGGGTCAGGGGTCGAAAAACTGTTTTTT. The chain combines TRBV7-6 with TRBJ1-4, with D perhaps TRBD1 (6 bases). CDR3 length: 14 residues. The germline V gene has CDR1 SGHVS and CDR2 FNYEAQ. Deletions cut 1 base from V and 8 bases from J, with 11 bases between.

The chain uses TRBV7-2 and TRBJ1-5; TRBD1 matches at 11 bases. CDR1 and CDR2 (germline): SGHTA, FQGNSA. V lost 5 bases and J lost 7; bases outside the gene matches: 7. The CDR3 runs 15 residues. CDR3: CASSRGQGAGQPQHF. The CDR3 nucleotides read TGTGCCAGCAGCCGCGGACAGGGGGCTGGACAGCCCCAGCATTTT.

This clone was recorded once. This chain connects TRBV25-1 to TRBJ1-2; a weak D match, TRBD1 (5 bases). Germline V CDR1 and CDR2: MGHDK, SYGVNS. This CDR3 is built from 17 residues. V lost 2 bases to trimming and J lost 2 bases, with 18 bases between them. The CDR3 loop is CASSEHRRGLSNYGYTF. CDR3 DNA sequence: TGTGCCAGCAGTGAACATAGACGGGGCCTATCAAACTATGGCTACACCTTC.

The V call is TRBV12-5, the J call TRBJ2-1; 10 bases match TRBD1. In germline, CDR1 is LGHNT, CDR2 FRNRAP. V dropped 6 bases and J dropped 6; count of bases not matched to a gene: 11. The CDR3 loop spans 16 amino acids. The CDR3 is CASGRPLGQGSNEQFF. CDR3 sequence (DNA): TGTGCTAGTGGCCGACCCTTGGGACAGGGGAGCAATGAGCAGTTCTTC.

This clone was found a few times. This rearrangement joins TRBV4-3 to TRBJ2-6, with D possibly matching TRBD1 (6 bases). With 0 bases removed from V and 2 bases from J, the gap between germline ends came to 11 bases. The germline CDR1 and CDR2 sequences are LGHNA and YSLEER. This CDR3 contains 17 residues. The CDR3 protein is CASSQDGSGAGANVLTF. For the CDR3, the DNA is TGCGCCAGCAGCCAAGATGGGTCAGGGGCTGGGGCCAACGTCCTGACTTTC.